Listed below are T cell receptor beta chains from one sample, sequenced in a study of CD8+CD57+ T cells in acquired aplastic anemia. TCRdb re-called the reads through MiXCR, storing one row per CDR3 protein. The data show some 410,000 distinct CDR3 sequences, about 70% seen once. The specimen sequenced was sorted CD4+, CD8+, or CD8+CD57+ T cells (not recorded which) from PBMCs. Every receptor here comes from a human donor in good health, serving as a control. Each CDR3 is given with its conserved first and last residue. A D gene is named only where the DNA matches it firmly.

v_gene	d_gene	j_gene	CDR3aa
TRBV20-1	.	TRBJ1-4	CSADEGEKLFF
TRBV11-3	TRBD2	TRBJ2-7	CASSFQAGGPYEQYF
TRBV10-3	.	TRBJ2-3	CAINRALQDTQYF
TRBV7-6	.	TRBJ1-1	CASSQNFRSTEAFF
TRBV20-1	TRBD2	TRBJ2-3	CSARASGGADTQYF
TRBV20-1	.	TRBJ2-3	CSARDSWAMPDTQYF
TRBV12-3/TRBV12-4	.	TRBJ1-4	CASSVPDWGEKLFF
TRBV6-5	TRBD1	TRBJ1-5	CAISTGTGVQPQHF
TRBV7-2	.	TRBJ1-1	CASSLGGGLYNEAFF
TRBV7-9	.	TRBJ1-2	CASSDEDGVDYGYTF
TRBV5-1	TRBD1	TRBJ2-7	CASSSKRQGFGPHEQHF
TRBV7-8	.	TRBJ2-7	CASSWGQSYEQYFYF
TRBV6-1	.	TRBJ1-5	CASRRQAEGQPQHF